The 15 T cell receptor beta chains below come from one sample, sequenced in a study of blood T cells in healthy people across ages. It was with a sample-barcoded 5' primer and a J-beta primer mix that a second PCR of roughly 7 to 12 cycles was run. TCRdb re-derived calls from the 5' RACE reads in MiXCR, one entry per CDR3 protein. The data show over 1,500,000 distinct CDR3 sequences, around 40% seen once. Sequenced input: blood. The receptors come from a human donor in good health.

V is TRBV6-2 or TRBV6-3 and J is TRBJ2-3; D possibly corresponds to TRBD1 (6 bases). The V end lost 4 bases, the J end lost 2 bases, and 13 bases lay between the germline ends. CDR3 length equals 15 residues. Germline-derived CDR1 and CDR2 are MNHEY and SVGEGT. The CDR3 here is CASSLDGQTTDTQYF. In DNA form, the CDR3 reads TGTGCCAGCAGTTTGGACGGACAGACCACAGATACGCAGTATTTT.

The rearrangement links TRBV6-2 or TRBV6-3 to TRBJ2-3; possibly TRBD2 for D (7 bases). In germline, CDR1 is MNHEY, CDR2 SVGEGT. CDR3 length equals 16 residues. V shed 3 bases and J shed 2 bases, with 15 bases lying between them. In nucleotides, the CDR3 is TGTGCCAGCAGTTATTTGCGGGGGCTTCCCACAGATACGCAGTATTTT. This sequence encodes CASSYLRGLPTDTQYF.

The rearrangement joins TRBV7-2 to TRBJ2-5; D ambiguous. Germline values: CDR1 SGHTA, CDR2 FQGNSA. V gave up 5 bases and J gave up 5 bases, with 27 bases separating them. The CDR3 has 18 amino acids. The CDR3 nucleotides read TGTGCCAGCAGCCTCATCCCGGTAGCAGTGGGCGGTTCGGAGACCCAGTACTTC. Encoded protein: CASSLIPVAVGGSETQYF.

In this sample, this clonotype turned up once. The chain couples TRBV28 to TRBJ1-4, with 7 bases lining up with TRBD1. The CDR3 extends over 13 amino acids. CDR1 is MDHEN and CDR2 is SYDVKM in the germline V gene. Trimming at V came to 7 bases and at J to 3 bases, leaving 2 bases not matched to a gene. The CDR3 sequence: CASTGTANEKLFF. CDR3 coding DNA: TGTGCCAGCACCGGGACAGCTAATGAAAAACTGTTTTTT.

The genes are TRBV3-1 and TRBJ2-7, with D maybe TRBD2 (6 bases). With the DNA end fitting TRBJ2-5 better, the J assignment may be wrong. The germline V gene has CDR1 LGHDT and CDR2 YNNKEL (reference sequence). This CDR3 region has 17 residues. CDR3 sequence: CASSQEEDWREQETQYF. The DNA of the CDR3 is TGTGCCAGCAGCCAGGAAGAGGACTGGAGGGAGCAAGAGACCCAGTACTTC.

The chain employs TRBV20-1 and TRBJ1-2; possible D gene TRBD1, 5 bases. CDR1 is DFQATT and CDR2 is SNEGSKA in the germline V gene (reference sequence). The V and J ends lost 0 bases and 7 bases respectively, with 15 bases between them. The CDR3 covers 14 residues. This chain's CDR3 is CSARDVSHRSGYTF. The CDR3 DNA follows: TGCAGTGCTAGAGATGTTTCCCACAGGAGTGGCTACACCTTC.

The gene calls are TRBV4-3 and TRBJ2-4; D may match TRBD1 or TRBD2 (5 bases each). Per the germline V gene, CDR1 is LGHNA and CDR2 is YSLEER. This CDR3 is built from 12 residues. The V end was cut by 4 bases, the J end by 9 bases, with 10 bases between. The CDR3 region has the DNA TGCGCCAGCAGCCCATCTGGGGGCATTCAGTACTTC. Its translation: CASSPSGGIQYF.

As for this clonotype: An end of the junction differs from the germline gene, which may be a read error. The V and J genes are TRBV19 and TRBJ1-4; D is possibly TRBD1 (5 bases). This CDR3 region has 16 residues. The germline gives CDR1 LNHDA, CDR2 SQIVND (reference sequence). The CDR3, as DNA: TGTGCCAGTAGTAGAAGAATAGACAGTCCCAATGAAAAACGGTTTTTT. This gives the protein CASSRRIDSPNEKRFF.

The chain links TRBV29-1 to TRBJ2-3; D is perhaps TRBD1 (7 bases). With 4 bases removed from V and 11 bases from J, the gap between germline ends came to 19 bases. This CDR3 is built from 13 residues. From germline, CDR1 is SQVTM and CDR2 ANQGSEA. In DNA, the CDR3 is TGCAGCGTTGCGGGGGACAGATCCTACGAGCAGTATTTT. Protein sequence: CSVAGDRSYEQYF.

The chain couples TRBV7-8 to TRBJ1-5; D is possibly TRBD1 (6 bases). The CDR3 covers 15 residues. V lost 5 bases and J 1 base, leaving 12 bases between the germline ends. CDR1 is SGHVS, CDR2 FQNEAQ, per germline. The chain's CDR3 is CASSTGWQSNQPQHF. The DNA of the CDR3 is TGTGCCAGCAGCACAGGGTGGCAGAGCAATCAGCCCCAGCATTTT.

This clonotype was recorded a few times. The chain is built from TRBV7-9 and TRBJ1-4, with a weak D call TRBD1 (5 bases). This CDR3 has 14 amino acids. The germline V gene has CDR1 SEHNR and CDR2 FQNEAQ (reference sequence). The V gene lost 2 bases and the J gene lost 6 bases, with 10 bases spanning the gap. Written as DNA, the CDR3 is TGTGCCAGCAGCTTAACCGAGACAGATGAAAAACTGTTTTTT. This sequence encodes CASSLTETDEKLFF.

The chain joins TRBV12-3 or TRBV12-4 to TRBJ1-2, with no clear D. The CDR3 length is 13 residues. V was clipped by 6 bases and J by 8 bases, with 16 bases between them. The DNA of the CDR3 is TGTGCCAGCAGCTATCCTCCCGGGAGAGGCTACACCTTC. Protein: CASSYPPGRGYTF.

J is TRBJ2-2 and V is TRBV7-7; TRBD1 matches 7 bases. Trimming at V came to 5 bases and at J to 6 bases, leaving 3 bases not matched to a gene. The CDR3 extends over 13 amino acids. The V gene's germline CDR1 is SSHAT and CDR2 FNYEAQ (reference sequence). CDR3 nucleotide sequence: TGTGCCAGCAGCACAGGGGTGGCCGGGGAGCTGTTTTTT. Translation: CASSTGVAGELFF.

This clonotype was detected a few times. The chain carries TRBV6-1 and TRBJ2-7, with D maybe TRBD2 (7 bases). CDR3 length: 17 residues. V was shortened by 6 bases and J by 0 bases, with 21 bases between the two germline ends. Germline CDR1 reads MNHNS; CDR2 reads SASEGT. The CDR3 spells CASRGVRGARGSYEQYF. In DNA, the CDR3 is TGTGCCAGCAGGGGCGTTCGGGGGGCCCGAGGCTCCTACGAGCAGTACTTC.

Many counts were recorded for this clonotype. The chain is built from TRBV29-1 and TRBJ2-1; TRBD2 matches 7 bases. Germline V gene lookup returns CDR1 SQVTM and CDR2 ANQGSEA. V trimming: 5 bases; J trimming: 3 bases; junction bases outside the gene matches: 4. The CDR3 totals 13 residues. Here the CDR3 DNA reads TGCAGCGTTAGACTAGCACTCTACAATGAGCAGTTCTTC. Residues: CSVRLALYNEQFF.